The 29 T cell receptor beta chains given below trace back to one sample, sequenced in a study of T cell repertoires in cytomegalovirus infection. A single record per CDR3 protein comes from TCRdb applying MiXCR to the reads. The table lists about 830,000 distinct CDR3 sequences, roughly 33% of them singletons. These receptors have no known antigen. Sequencing was performed on cultured CD8+ T cells from PBMCs, taken from culture after CMV antigen stimulation. The receptor source for this set is a human donor in good health (CMV status not recorded). Some clones in this sample may be carry-over from other donors' samples.

The V and J genes are TRBV4-3 and TRBJ1-2, with 10 nucleotides matching TRBD1. This CDR3 has 14 amino acids. V was clipped by 7 bases and J by 5 bases; unmatched bases: 7. Germline V gene lookup returns CDR1 LGHNA and CDR2 YSLEER. CDR3 protein: CASTATGGEYGYTF. In DNA form, the CDR3 reads TGCGCCAGCACCGCGACAGGGGGCGAGTATGGCTACACCTTC.

This clonotype was counted between two and nine times. This chain joins TRBV7-9 and TRBJ1-1, with D unresolved. The CDR3 has 12 residues. Germline CDR1 is SEHNR and CDR2 is FQNEAQ (reference sequence). V gave up 5 bases and J gave up 4 bases, with 8 bases separating them. The CDR3 is CASSPPVTEAFF. The CDR3 bases are TGTGCCAGCAGCCCCCCGGTCACTGAAGCTTTCTTT. Full variable domain (remainder filled in from reference TRBV7-9 and TRBJ1-1): DTGVSQNPRHKITKRGQNVTFRCDPISEHNRLYWYRQTLGQGPEFLTYFQNEAQLEKSRLLSDRFSAERPKGSFSTLEIQRTEQGDSAMYLCASSPPVTEAFFGQGTRLTVV.

In its sample, this clonotype was seen a few times. V and J are TRBV28 and TRBJ1-5; D might be TRBD1 (5 bases). Between the trimmed V and J ends, which lost 6 bases and 7 bases, there was a span of 16 bases. This CDR3 is 14 amino acids long. The V gene's germline CDR1 is MDHEN and CDR2 SYDVKM. As DNA, the CDR3 is TGTGCCAGCAGCCCGGGACCTGGATCACAGCCCCAGCATTTT. This gives the protein CASSPGPGSQPQHF.

This clonotype came up a few times. The genes are TRBV5-4 and TRBJ2-7; D may correspond to TRBD1 or TRBD2 (6 bases each). The CDR3 totals 15 residues. Germline V CDR1 and CDR2: SGHNT, YYREEE (reference sequence). Trimming cost V 0 bases and J 4 bases, with 14 bases left between them. The CDR3 DNA is TGTGCCAGCAGCTTGGCCGGGGGCAGGGGATACGAGCAGTACTTC. This encodes CASSLAGGRGYEQYF.

This clonotype was seen only a few times. One end of the junction fails to match germline, which may point to a read error. CDR3: CASSPPLDTPSDTQYF. The CDR3 DNA is TGTGCCAGCAGCCCGCCGCTGGATACCCCCTCAGACACGCAGTATTTT. The chain uses TRBV7-2 and TRBJ2-3; no definite D call. The germline gives CDR1 SGHTA, CDR2 FQGNSA. The CDR3 has 16 amino acids. Full variable domain (missing parts from reference TRBV7-2 and TRBJ2-3): GAGVSQSPSNKVTEKGKDVELRCDPISGHTALYWYRQSLGQGLEFLIYFQGNSAPDKSGLPSDRFSAERTGGSVSTLTIQRTQQEDSAVYLCASSPPLDTPSDTQYFGPGTRLTVL.

There are a few counts of this clonotype. This chain links TRBV27 with TRBJ2-5; 10 bases are a match to TRBD1. V gave up 2 bases and J gave up 5 bases; unmatched junction bases: 8. The germline V gene encodes CDR1 MNHEY and CDR2 SMNVEV (reference sequence). The CDR3 contains 16 residues. In DNA form, the CDR3 reads TGTGCCAGCAGTTTAGTGAAGACAGGGGGCGAGGAGACCCAGTACTTC. Translating gives CASSLVKTGGEETQYF.

The CDR3 DNA follows: TGTGCCAGCAGTTCGAGCGGGGCACTTCAAGAGACCCAGTACTTC. This encodes CASSSSGALQETQYF. The chain recombines TRBV7-9 with TRBJ2-5; 7 bases match TRBD2. CDR1 is SEHNR, CDR2 FQNEAQ, per germline (reference sequence). The V segment lost 6 bases and the J segment 2 bases; nucleotides outside the gene matches: 9. CDR3 length: 15 amino acids. The full variable domain, in which reference TRBV7-9 and TRBJ2-5 provide the parts outside the CDR3, is DTGVSQNPRHKITKRGQNVTFRCDPISEHNRLYWYRQTLGQGPEFLTYFQNEAQLEKSRLLSDRFSAERPKGSFSTLEIQRTEQGDSAMYLCASSSSGALQETQYFGPGTRLLVL.

The chain joins TRBV27 to TRBJ2-5, with D perhaps matching TRBD1 (5 bases). This CDR3 has 15 amino acids. Trimming removed 3 bases from V and 7 bases from J, with 18 bases in between. Germline V lookup: CDR1 MNHEY, CDR2 SMNVEV (reference sequence). CDR3 sequence (DNA): TGTGCCAGCAGTTTCAAGACAGCTAGAATCGGGACCCAGTACTTC. Translated: CASSFKTARIGTQYF.

The V gene is TRBV11-2, the J gene TRBJ2-1; 8 bases are a match to TRBD2. V shed 1 base and J 8 bases; nucleotides not matched to a gene: 7. CDR1 is SGHAT and CDR2 is FQNNGV in the germline V gene. CDR3 size: 15 residues. This CDR3 is CASSLGAGEGYEQFF. The DNA of the CDR3 is TGTGCCAGCAGCTTAGGAGCGGGGGAGGGCTATGAGCAGTTCTTC.

This clonotype came up many times. The chain is built from TRBV7-2 and TRBJ1-2; D is unresolved. The CDR3 is 13 residues long. Germline V gene lookup returns CDR1 SGHTA and CDR2 FQGNSA. Trimming shortened V by 2 bases and J by 5 bases, and 9 bases separated the two germline ends. The CDR3 sequence is CASSLHSTYGYTF. In DNA form, the CDR3 reads TGTGCCAGCAGCTTACATTCGACGTATGGCTACACCTTC.

CDR3 sequence: CASSFPRYAEIHPLHF. As DNA, the CDR3 is TGTGCCAGCTCATTCCCCAGATATGCGGAAATTCACCCCCTCCACTTT. V is TRBV18 and J is TRBJ1-6; D is unresolved. The CDR3 spans 16 residues. Germline V gene data show CDR1 as KGHSH and CDR2 as LQKENI. V was clipped by 5 bases and J by 13 bases, with 24 bases between them.

The chain links TRBV7-8 to TRBJ2-5; D could derive from TRBD1 or TRBD2 (5 bases each). CDR1 and CDR2 (germline): SGHVS, FQNEAQ. CDR3 size: 14 residues. Trimming removed 0 bases at V and 10 bases at J, with 15 bases between. The CDR3: CASSLAPAMGDQYF. The CDR3 DNA is TGTGCCAGCAGCTTAGCGCCGGCGATGGGGGACCAGTACTTC.

On this clonotype itself: One junction end does not reproduce the germline sequence, and a read error may be involved. The chain joins TRBV7-9 to TRBJ2-3; tentatively, D is TRBD2 (6 bases). There are 16 residues in the CDR3. Germline-derived CDR1 and CDR2 are SEHNR and FQNEAQ (reference sequence). CDR3 amino acids: CASNLARGKKTDTQYF. The CDR3 DNA sequence: TGTGCCAGCAACTTAGCACGGGGGAAGAAGACAGATACGCAGTATTTT.

J is TRBJ1-1 and V is TRBV6-2 or TRBV6-3; D not certain. The CDR3 has 13 amino acids. Germline loops: CDR1 MNHEY, CDR2 SVGEGT. V lost 8 bases, J lost 1 base, and 11 bases lay in between. Here the CDR3 reads CASLRLSNTEAFF. CDR3 nucleotide sequence: TGTGCCAGCCTTCGACTTTCGAACACTGAAGCTTTCTTT.

The chain has TRBV7-6 and TRBJ2-2, with D maybe TRBD1 (5 bases). With 1 base removed from V and 5 bases from J, the gap between germline ends came to 11 bases. Germline CDR1 is SGHVS and CDR2 is FNYEAQ. This CDR3 comprises 15 residues. The CDR3 loop reads CASSLGARVTGELFF. CDR3 nucleotides: TGTGCCAGCAGCTTAGGGGCCAGGGTGACCGGGGAGCTGTTTTTT.

In this sample, this clonotype turned up many times. The J gene is TRBJ2-1, the V gene TRBV7-2, with TRBD2 identical over 7 bases. Germline V CDR1 and CDR2: SGHTA, FQGNSA. CDR3 length: 15 residues. The trim removed 4 bases at V and 1 base at J, leaving 4 bases unmatched. CDR3 loop: CASSSGLPSYNEQFF. CDR3 DNA: TGTGCCAGCAGCTCGGGACTACCATCCTACAATGAGCAGTTCTTC.

The chain has TRBV6-1 and TRBJ1-2; 9 bases map to TRBD1. The V and J ends lost 1 base and 4 bases, in that order; junction bases with no gene match: 4. This CDR3 is built from 15 residues. Germline CDR1 reads MNHNS; CDR2 reads SASEGT. This CDR3 is CASSEGIQGAYGYTF. CDR3 nucleotide sequence: TGTGCCAGCAGTGAAGGGATACAGGGGGCCTATGGCTACACCTTC.

The rearrangement joins TRBV20-1 to TRBJ2-4, with 10 bases aligning to TRBD2. The CDR3 extends over 16 amino acids. Germline V gene data show CDR1 as DFQATT and CDR2 as SNEGSKA (reference sequence). CDR3 loop: CSIKRGGEEAKNIQYF. CDR3 DNA: TGCAGCATCAAGCGGGGGGGCGAGGAGGCCAAAAACATTCAGTACTTC.

The chain is built from TRBV2 and TRBJ2-1; the D gene could be TRBD1 or TRBD2 (5 bases each). Trimming removed 0 bases at V and 7 bases at J, with 10 bases between. Germline assignment: CDR1 SNHLY and CDR2 FYNNEI. This CDR3 region has 14 residues. CDR3 coding DNA: TGTGCCAGCAGTGAAGCGGGGACCAATAATGAGCAGTTCTTC. Protein: CASSEAGTNNEQFF.

This clonotype was detected a few times. J is TRBJ2-7 and V is TRBV6-5; D is perhaps TRBD1 or TRBD2 (5 bases each). This CDR3 has 14 residues. Germline values: CDR1 MNHEY, CDR2 SVGAGI. V dropped 2 bases and J dropped 3 bases, with 11 bases sitting between them. The CDR3 loop reads CASSYQGRGYEQYF. In DNA form, the CDR3 reads TGTGCCAGCAGTTACCAGGGACGGGGCTACGAGCAGTACTTC.

This clonotype was detected only a few times. The V and J genes are TRBV19 and TRBJ1-5, with unresolved D. This CDR3 region has 12 residues. V was trimmed by 3 bases and J by 9 bases, leaving 9 bases between them. Germline V gives CDR1 LNHDA, CDR2 SQIVND (reference sequence). Here the CDR3 DNA reads TGTGCCAGTAGTATCGGACGGGGGCCCCAGCATTTT. Translating gives CASSIGRGPQHF.

The V gene is TRBV11-1, the J gene TRBJ1-1; no clear D. Germline CDR1 SGHAT, CDR2 FQDESV (reference sequence). This CDR3 has 14 amino acids. The germline V and J ends were trimmed by 3 bases and 3 bases, with 11 bases remaining between them. CDR3 sequence: CASSFRTVYTEAFF. Here the CDR3 DNA reads TGTGCCAGCAGCTTTAGGACCGTCTACACTGAAGCTTTCTTT.

This clonotype occurred many times. The V call is TRBV7-8, the J call TRBJ1-1, with TRBD1 matching over 9 bases. The germline CDR1 and CDR2 sequences are SGHVS and FQNEAQ. There are 16 residues in the CDR3. The V segment lost 3 bases and the J segment 0 bases; nucleotides outside the gene matches: 5. The CDR3 is CASSLGTGWMNTEAFF. Here the CDR3 DNA reads TGTGCCAGCAGCTTGGGGACAGGGTGGATGAACACTGAAGCTTTCTTT. Based on the CDR3 plus reference TRBV7-8 and TRBJ1-1, the full variable domain is GAGVSQSPRYKVAKRGQDVALRCDPISGHVSLFWYQQALGQGPEFLTYFQNEAQLDKSGLPSDRFFAERPEGSVSTLKIQRTQQEDSAVYLCASSLGTGWMNTEAFFGQGTRLTVV.

V is TRBV5-4 and J is TRBJ2-1; TRBD2 agrees at 8 bases. CDR1 is SGHNT, CDR2 YYREEE, per germline (reference sequence). The J segment lost 6 bases and the V segment lost 6 bases, leaving 2 bases of the junction unmatched. This CDR3 is 12 amino acids long. CDR3 residues: CASTGLANEQFF. The CDR3 DNA sequence: TGTGCCAGCACCGGACTAGCCAATGAGCAGTTCTTC. The full variable domain, its missing parts supplied by reference TRBV5-4 and TRBJ2-1, is ETGVTQSPTHLIKTRGQQVTLRCSSQSGHNTVSWYQQALGQGPQFIFQYYREEENGRGNFPPRFSGLQFPNYSSELNVNALELDDSALYLCASTGLANEQFFGPGTRLTVL.

In this sample, this clonotype turned up a few times. This chain links TRBV24-1 with TRBJ2-3; D gene unclear. Trimming removed 9 bases from V and 3 bases from J, with 18 bases in between. The CDR3 spans 15 residues. The germline CDR1 and CDR2 sequences are KGHDR and SFDVKD. The CDR3 here is CATSPGGAGTDTQYF. CDR3 in DNA: TGTGCCACCTCGCCCGGTGGAGCTGGGACAGATACGCAGTATTTT.

The CDR3 DNA is TGCAGCGTTAAGAGTGACGGACAGCCCAACTATGGCTACACCTTC. Translation gives CSVKSDGQPNYGYTF. This chain links TRBV29-1 with TRBJ1-2; weak D call: TRBD1 (6 bases). CDR3 length: 15 residues. Germline CDR1 is SQVTM and CDR2 is ANQGSEA. The germline V and J ends were trimmed by 5 bases and 2 bases, with 18 bases remaining between them.

The J gene is TRBJ2-1, the V gene TRBV15; D may be TRBD1 (6 bases). Per the germline V gene, CDR1 is LNHNV and CDR2 is YYDKDF (reference sequence). The CDR3 sequence is 14 residues long. V lost 4 bases to trimming and J lost 3 bases, with 10 bases between them. The CDR3: CATSTGQSYNEQFF. CDR3 coding DNA: TGTGCCACCAGCACTGGACAGAGCTACAATGAGCAGTTCTTC.

The chain links TRBV6-6 to TRBJ2-1; maybe TRBD1 (5 bases). Per the germline V gene, CDR1 is MNHNY and CDR2 is SVGAGI (reference sequence). The CDR3 totals 13 residues. The V end was cut by 6 bases, the J end by 8 bases, with 14 bases between. This chain's CDR3 is CASSTPRVDEQFF. CDR3 bases: TGTGCCAGCAGCACCCCCAGGGTGGATGAGCAGTTCTTC.

This clonotype showed up just a few times. The rearrangement links TRBV6-1 to TRBJ1-2, with no clear D. The CDR3 loop spans 12 amino acids. The germline gives CDR1 MNHNS, CDR2 SASEGT. Trimming took off 8 bases at V and 6 bases at J, with 13 bases between the two ends. The CDR3 sequence is CASLNHGHGYTF. For the CDR3, the DNA is TGTGCCAGCCTGAACCATGGCCATGGCTACACCTTC.